Below, 26 T cell receptor beta chains from the same sample are listed, as sequenced in a study of cytomegalovirus exposure and HLA in healthy donors. Primers for the PCR totalled 60 Vbeta and 13 Jbeta. The protocol was immunoSEQ multiplex PCR, while the TCRdb copy is restricted to in-frame clones and leaves out a portion. The sample lists over 150,000 clones, around 79% occurring once. Source material: PBMCs. The receptors here all came from a man younger than 40 in good health and CMV-seropositive.

CDR3 protein: CASSRTSGEPTRPLNIQYF. CDR3 nucleotides: TGTGCCAGTAGTAGAACCTCCGGGGAACCTACTCGGCCTTTAAACATTCAGTACTTC. The V call is TRBV19, the J call TRBJ2-4, with D tentatively TRBD2 (5 bases). Germline lookup yields CDR1 LNHDA and CDR2 SQIVND (reference sequence). This CDR3 is built from 19 residues. Trimming removed 4 bases from V and 6 bases from J, with 28 bases in between.

J is TRBJ1-2 and V is TRBV28; maybe TRBD1 (5 bases). The CDR3 length is 16 residues. Germline V CDR1 and CDR2: MDHEN, SYDVKM. The V and J ends lost 2 bases and 8 bases respectively, with 21 bases between them. The CDR3 DNA reads as TGTGCCAGCAGTTTAGTGGGGGGTAACACGGACCGGGGCTACACCTTC. Translation gives CASSLVGGNTDRGYTF.

This clone was recorded a few times. The V call is TRBV28, the J call TRBJ2-7; TRBD1 is a possible D gene (6 bases). V was clipped by 6 bases and J by 2 bases, with 14 bases between them. Per the germline V gene, CDR1 is MDHEN and CDR2 is SYDVKM. This CDR3 is built from 14 residues. The CDR3 region is CASRDPGQTYEQYF. CDR3 DNA sequence: TGTGCCAGCAGGGACCCTGGACAGACCTACGAGCAGTACTTC.

The chain is built from TRBV11-3 and TRBJ2-2; D possibly corresponds to TRBD2 (6 bases). Germline-derived CDR1 and CDR2 are SGHNT and YENEEA. This CDR3 comprises 14 residues. V was pared by 7 bases and J by 5 bases, with 14 bases between. DNA of the CDR3: TGTGCCAGCAATACGGGGGTCGGTACCGGGGAGCTGTTTTTT. Residues: CASNTGVGTGELFF.

Only a few counts were recorded for this clone. The chain links TRBV7-2 to TRBJ2-7; 11 positions agree with TRBD2. The J segment lost 4 bases and the V segment lost 5 bases, leaving 7 bases of the junction unmatched. This CDR3 spans 15 amino acids. Per the germline V gene, CDR1 is SGHTA and CDR2 is FQGNSA. CDR3 sequence: CASSHKTSGGYEQYF. In nucleotides, the CDR3 is TGTGCCAGCAGCCATAAAACTAGCGGGGGATACGAGCAGTACTTC.

The chain recombines TRBV28 with TRBJ1-5; TRBD1 agrees at 8 bases. CDR1 MDHEN and CDR2 SYDVKM come from the germline V gene. With V trimmed by 3 bases and J by 7 bases, 5 bases remained unmatched. This CDR3 spans 14 amino acids. Here the CDR3 DNA reads TGTGCCAGCAGTTTGGCACAGGGGGTCCAGCCCCAGCATTTT. Amino acid sequence: CASSLAQGVQPQHF.

CDR3 bases: TGCGCCAGCAGCCAAGAAATTAACCCCTATACCCCCGAGCAGTACTTC. This gives the protein CASSQEINPYTPEQYF. The J gene is TRBJ2-7, the V gene TRBV4-1; D call uncertain. From germline, CDR1 is MGHRA and CDR2 YSYEKL. This CDR3 is built from 16 residues. The V gene lost 0 bases and the J gene lost 6 bases, with 18 bases spanning the gap.

The J gene is TRBJ2-1, the V gene TRBV7-3, with 9 bases lining up with TRBD1. J gave up 8 bases and V 4 bases, and 12 bases lay outside the gene matches. The CDR3 runs 16 residues. In germline, CDR1 is SGHTA, CDR2 FQGTGA. The CDR3 spells CASSSKGQGNIDEQFF. CDR3 nucleotide sequence: TGTGCCAGCAGCTCCAAGGGACAGGGTAACATCGATGAGCAGTTCTTC.

The rearrangement joins TRBV30 to TRBJ1-1, with TRBD1 identical over 11 bases. The CDR3 extends over 14 amino acids. Germline CDR1 and CDR2: GTSNPN and SVGIG (reference sequence). The trim removed 5 bases at V and 5 bases at J, leaving 7 bases unmatched. CDR3: CAWDGTGGGTEAFF. The CDR3 bases are TGTGCCTGGGATGGGACAGGGGGGGGTACTGAAGCTTTCTTT.

This clone was observed a few times. The chain is built from TRBV7-2 and TRBJ1-1; possibly TRBD1 for D (6 bases). The CDR3 has 14 amino acids. The V end lost 1 base, the J end lost 1 base, and 7 bases lay between the germline ends. Germline V gene lookup returns CDR1 SGHTA and CDR2 FQGNSA. CDR3 in amino acids: CASSLDRANTEAFF. CDR3 coding DNA: TGTGCCAGCAGCTTAGACAGGGCGAACACTGAAGCTTTCTTT.

This chain joins TRBV7-2 and TRBJ2-1; D perhaps matches TRBD2 (5 bases). The CDR3 covers 12 residues. V was clipped by 8 bases and J by 7 bases, with 12 bases between them. Germline V gene lookup returns CDR1 SGHTA and CDR2 FQGNSA. CDR3 DNA: TGTGCCAGCGGGCTAGCTAAGAATGAGCAGTTCTTC. Protein sequence: CASGLAKNEQFF.

This sequence joins TRBV23-1 and TRBJ2-2, with 11 bases that match TRBD2. TRBV23-1 is identified as an open reading frame with a role that is uncertain. CDR3 length: 17 residues. J was trimmed by 1 base and V by 3 bases; bases with no gene match: 4. In DNA form, the CDR3 reads TGCGCCAGCAGTCACCCGACTAGCGGGAAGAACACCGGGGAGCTGTTTTTT. This sequence encodes CASSHPTSGKNTGELFF.

V and J are TRBV6-1 and TRBJ2-3; D call uncertain. The CDR3 length is 13 residues. The germline CDR1 and CDR2 sequences are MNHNS and SASEGT. The V gene lost 3 bases and the J gene lost 4 bases, with 8 bases spanning the gap. The CDR3 DNA follows: TGTGCCAGCAGTGACAACTCCCCAGATACGCAGTATTTT. Amino acids: CASSDNSPDTQYF.

The CDR3 protein is CASSLETSGHGTDTQYF. The CDR3 DNA reads as TGCGCCAGCAGCTTGGAGACTAGCGGCCATGGCACAGATACGCAGTATTTT. V is TRBV5-1 and J is TRBJ2-3; 9 bases are shared with TRBD2. V lost 0 bases to trimming and J lost 1 base; unmatched junction nucleotides: 6. This CDR3 is 17 amino acids long. Germline CDR1 reads SGHRS; CDR2 reads YFSETQ.

This chain connects TRBV2 to TRBJ2-2; D remains unclear. With 6 bases removed from V and 2 bases from J, the gap between germline ends came to 10 bases. Germline values: CDR1 SNHLY, CDR2 FYNNEI. This CDR3 has 14 amino acids. CDR3 bases: TGTGCCAGCAGCCGACTGGTCAACACCGGGGAGCTGTTTTTT. It is translated as CASSRLVNTGELFF.

For the CDR3, the DNA is TGTGCCAGCAGCCAGGTCCACGGACAGGGGTTTGGACAGCCCCAGCATTTT. Its translation is CASSQVHGQGFGQPQHF. This rearrangement joins TRBV4-2 to TRBJ1-5; 9 bases are shared with TRBD1. J gave up 7 bases and V 3 bases, and 13 bases lay outside the gene matches. The CDR3 spans 17 residues. Germline V gene data show CDR1 as LGHNA and CDR2 as YNFKEQ.

The V call is TRBV6-4, the J call TRBJ2-2; TRBD2 matches 9 bases. V lost 4 bases and J lost 5; bases outside the gene matches: 5. CDR1 and CDR2 from the germline V gene are MRHNA and SNTAGT. The CDR3 totals 15 residues. In DNA, the CDR3 is TGTGCCAGCAGTGCGTCTAGCGGGACTACCGGGGAGCTGTTTTTT. It encodes CASSASSGTTGELFF.

J is TRBJ2-2 and V is TRBV4-3; D might be TRBD1 (6 bases). The germline V gene has CDR1 LGHNA and CDR2 YSLEER. Trimming left V 4 bases short and J 0 bases short, with 12 bases between. The CDR3 has 16 amino acids. The CDR3 reads CASSPRTASNTGELFF. DNA of the CDR3: TGCGCCAGCAGCCCGAGGACAGCGTCGAACACCGGGGAGCTGTTTTTT.

This clone was found a few times. The genes are TRBV5-1 and TRBJ2-7; no firm D call. Germline loops: CDR1 SGHRS, CDR2 YFSETQ. Trimming left V 0 bases short and J 0 bases short, with 7 bases between. The CDR3 totals 14 residues. CDR3 sequence (DNA): TGCGCCAGCAGCTTGGGAACTATCTCCTACGAGCAGTACTTC. As protein: CASSLGTISYEQYF.

This clone was observed a handful of times. V usage is TRBV28 and J usage is TRBJ1-2; D remains ambiguous. The germline V gene has CDR1 MDHEN and CDR2 SYDVKM. The CDR3 has 13 amino acids. Deletions cut 3 bases from V and 4 bases from J, with 9 bases between. CDR3 in DNA: TGTGCCAGCAGTTTGGGCCAGGCCTATGGCTACACCTTC. Amino acid sequence: CASSLGQAYGYTF.

This chain links TRBV6-5 with TRBJ1-2; no firm D call. This CDR3 comprises 13 residues. Germline V CDR1 and CDR2: MNHEY, SVGAGI. The ends were cut back, 0 bases at V and 2 bases at J, with 4 bases in the middle. The DNA of the CDR3 is TGTGCCAGCAGTTACTCGAGGAACTATGGCTACACCTTC. It encodes CASSYSRNYGYTF.

V gene TRBV6-5 combines with J gene TRBJ2-7, with TRBD1 matching over 7 bases. The CDR3 extends over 14 amino acids. With V trimmed by 2 bases and J by 2 bases, 3 bases remained unmatched. Per germline, CDR1 MNHEY and CDR2 SVGAGI. The CDR3 region has the DNA TGTGCCAGCAGTTACAGACAGGGAACCTACGAGCAGTACTTC. This encodes CASSYRQGTYEQYF.

The J gene is TRBJ2-1, the V gene TRBV19; 9 nucleotides agree with TRBD2. The V gene end was trimmed by 6 bases and the J gene end by 7 bases; junction bases not matched to a gene: 10. From germline, CDR1 is LNHDA and CDR2 SQIVND (reference sequence). CDR3 length equals 15 residues. Here the CDR3 DNA reads TGTGCCAGTAGCACCGGGACTAGCACGGGGAATGAGCAGTTCTTC. Translating gives CASSTGTSTGNEQFF.

The CDR3 region has the DNA TGCAGCGTCGGGACAGGGGGCTCTGGAAACACCATATATTTT. Its translation: CSVGTGGSGNTIYF. V gene TRBV29-1 combines with J gene TRBJ1-3; 11 bases map to TRBD1. V was pared by 6 bases and J by 0 bases, with 1 base of the junction left unmatched. CDR3 size: 14 residues. Germline CDR1 SQVTM, CDR2 ANQGSEA. Complete variable domain (other parts from reference TRBV29-1 and TRBJ1-3): SAVISQKPSRDICQRGTSLTIQCQVDSQVTMMFWYRQQPGQSLTLIATANQGSEATYESGFVIDKFPISRPNLTFSTLTVSNMSPEDSSIYLCSVGTGGSGNTIYFGEGSWLTVV.

This clone was found a few times. The gene calls are TRBV7-8 and TRBJ2-7; TRBD1 might be the D (5 bases). This CDR3 has 14 residues. Trimming stripped 3 bases from V and 0 bases from J, with 9 bases between. The germline CDR1 and CDR2 sequences are SGHVS and FQNEAQ. The CDR3 coding sequence is TGTGCCAGCAGCTTGGGGCCCCTCTCCTACGAGCAGTACTTC. Encoded protein: CASSLGPLSYEQYF.

This clone has only one observation. The V gene is TRBV15, the J gene TRBJ2-1, with 7 bases matching TRBD2. V lost 2 bases to trimming and J lost 2 bases; unmatched junction nucleotides: 3. CDR3 length equals 15 residues. Germline-derived CDR1 and CDR2 are LNHNV and YYDKDF (reference sequence). CDR3 protein: CATSRSGLAYNEQFF. DNA of the CDR3: TGTGCCACCAGCAGATCCGGACTAGCCTACAATGAGCAGTTCTTC.